A selection of T cell receptor beta chains follows, all from one sample in a study of early T cells in non-severe SARS-CoV-2 infection. Each CDR3 protein gets one entry after TCRdb re-called the 5' RACE reads with MiXCR. This repertoire shows under 35,000 distinct CDR3 sequences, 2.9% found once; its top ten account for roughly 0.7%. Sample: whole blood. These receptors were collected from an adult who was a healthcare worker with PCR-confirmed SARS-CoV-2 infection or an uninfected control (not recorded which). Each CDR3 is given with its conserved first and last residue. Fields, in order: J gene, V gene, CDR3 protein.

TRBJ2-1	TRBV6-6	CASSKGGSQALTYNEQFF
TRBJ2-2	TRBV9	CASSVDSGGANTGELFF
TRBJ2-1	TRBV5-1	CASSLSSGVGNEQFF
TRBJ2-2	TRBV5-8	CASSLPFTGELFF
TRBJ2-3	TRBV19	CASSISGAYSTDTQYF
TRBJ1-1	TRBV2	CASRTYTANTEAFF
TRBJ2-1	TRBV11-2	CASSLALANNEQFF
TRBJ2-3	TRBV12-3/TRBV12-4	CASSTSINTQYF
TRBJ1-6	TRBV6-5	CASSYSAGGFHSPLHF
TRBJ1-3	TRBV18	CASSSREASENTIYF
TRBJ2-5	TRBV11-2	CASSSDTSTETQYF
TRBJ2-2	TRBV30	CAWAPREGTGELFF
TRBJ2-2	TRBV27	CASSVTPGELFF
TRBJ2-5	TRBV20-1	CSARDQLAGQETQYF
TRBJ2-1	TRBV4-2	CASAQTSGGYNEQFF
TRBJ2-5	TRBV7-2	CASSLAGGQETQYF
TRBJ1-3	TRBV2	CASWRAESSGNTIYF
TRBJ2-2	TRBV19	CASSDPDRGVFAGELFF
TRBJ1-1	TRBV2	CASSPQKFGTEAFF
TRBJ1-4	TRBV25-1	CASRDHNEKLFF
TRBJ1-1	TRBV20-1	CSARLRLENTEAFF
TRBJ2-3	TRBV15	CATSRSPRGSTDTQYF
TRBJ1-1	TRBV27	CASRPWGGFTEAFF
TRBJ2-1	TRBV9	CASSVPLGEQFF
TRBJ2-5	TRBV25-1	CASSRGMQETQYF
TRBJ1-3	TRBV10-3	CATGTGYSGNTIYF
TRBJ1-5	TRBV7-8	CASSTQVEAYNQPQHF
TRBJ2-2	TRBV24-1	CATSPSSRNTGELFF
TRBJ2-1	TRBV5-4	CASSDSLYNEQFF
TRBJ1-1	TRBV12-3/TRBV12-4	CASSFSGVNTEAFF
TRBJ2-3	TRBV24-1	CATSDEALDTQYF
TRBJ1-6	TRBV5-1	CASSLESSLGSYNSPLHF
TRBJ2-4	TRBV3-1	CASSQVGLEGKNIQYF
TRBJ2-5	TRBV20-1	CSASSRQQETQYF
TRBJ2-3	TRBV7-2	CASSFGEGVADTQYF
TRBJ2-2	TRBV11-3	CASSFDRGYTGELFF
TRBJ2-3	TRBV4-1	CASSQGQRGVTDTQYF
TRBJ1-1	TRBV19	CASSNRGRDTEAFF
TRBJ1-2	TRBV19	CASSIPSIKYGYTF
TRBJ1-4	TRBV4-1	CASSQDPGPNEKLFF
TRBJ1-1	TRBV30	CAWRMYLLGNTEAFF
TRBJ2-5	TRBV12-3/TRBV12-4	CASSYTNQETQYF
TRBJ2-1	TRBV5-5	CASSLLNSGGLSSYNEQFF
TRBJ1-5	TRBV20-1	CSAGQYNQPQHF
TRBJ1-6	TRBV5-6	CASSLVPSSPLHF
TRBJ2-3	TRBV7-6	CASRPTGGADTQYF
TRBJ1-2	TRBV7-2	CASSLNFLRIYTF
TRBJ2-5	TRBV15	CATRSGKGTGKKETQYF
TRBJ2-4	TRBV7-9	CASSRQENIQYF
TRBJ1-2	TRBV4-1	CASSQAFPRGYGYTF
TRBJ1-1	TRBV5-1	CASSGQGVAEAFF
TRBJ2-5	TRBV20-1	CSARFRAEETQYF
TRBJ1-2	TRBV11-3	CASSFSGSGYTF
TRBJ2-6	TRBV10-3	CATNSGANVLTF
TRBJ1-6	TRBV6-2/TRBV6-3	CASSSTPDLGRSPLHF
TRBJ2-1	TRBV11-2	CASSLDHRASYNEQFF
TRBJ2-3	TRBV12-3/TRBV12-4	CASSTGGSTDTQYF
TRBJ2-3	TRBV29-1	CSVEQLVEIDTQYF
TRBJ1-3	TRBV10-2	CASSESGQGNTIYF